This T cell receptor beta chain was recorded in a study of response to subunit inactivated influenza vaccine. Study conclusions and caveats: T cells newly recruited by each seasonal influenza vaccination are few, the authors suggested.

TCRdb redid the calling of the RT-PCR reads with MiXCR, one entry per CDR3 protein. This table holds more than 550,000 distinct CDR3 sequences, around 11% found once. V was trimmed by 4 bases and J by 4 bases, leaving 7 bases between them. Germline values: CDR1 SGHRS, CDR2 YFSETQ. The CDR3 is 12 amino acids. This clonotype was counted between two and nine times. Its target is unknown. This sequence was found in a man between 50 and 59 years old who received an inactivated influenza vaccine. This sequence joins TRBV5-1 and TRBJ2-3; D uncertain. The sequencing used PBMCs from blood, collected on the day of vaccination. The CDR3 region has the DNA TGCGCCAGCAGCGGGGATTCAGATACGCAGTATTTT. Translation: CASSGDSDTQYF.